This T cell receptor beta chain was found in a study of Graves' ophthalmopathy and Graves' hyperthyroidism (dated by TCRdb to 2016 to 2018). Background on the whole study: Stable hyperthyroidism was defined as no progression to ophthalmopathy within 18 months of follow-up. In total, 135 blood samples were TCR-sequenced: approximately 40 ophthalmopathy, roughly 80 hyperthyroidism and some 17 hyperthyroidism-to-ophthalmopathy patients. T-cell repertoires of thyroid tissue and blood were compared in six hyperthyroidism patients. An independent validation cohort was composed of 18 hyperthyroidism patients and 17 patients who later progressed from hyperthyroidism to ophthalmopathy. A discovery set of about a hundred patients (approximately 45 ophthalmopathy, about 55 stable hyperthyroidism) was enrolled to explore V-J signatures distinguishing ophthalmopathy from hyperthyroidism. Following sampling, methimazole starting at 30 mg daily was administered to hyperthyroidism patients, and high-dose intravenous methylprednisolone was administered to ophthalmopathy patients. To tell Graves' ophthalmopathy apart from Graves' hyperthyroidism, and to predict which patients would progress to ophthalmopathy, the study relied on TCR beta repertoire signatures.

Trimming takes 3 bases from V and 0 bases from J, and the germline ends sit 12 bases apart. CDR1 and CDR2 (SGDLS, YYNGEE) derive from the germline V gene. There are 15 amino acids in the CDR3, from cysteine to phenylalanine inclusive. The CDR3 DNA has 45 bases and is translated from base 1. What the study reported, not specific to this receptor: Most expanded thyroid clonotypes with a frequency above 0.001 also appeared in blood, which suggests that blood repertoires may reflect the immune response in the thyroid. No statistical method was used to predetermine the sample size, and group allocation was not hidden from the investigators. In validation, the model predicted ophthalmopathy progression with about 71% sensitivity and approximately 78% specificity; 12 predicted patients were CT-confirmed with GO in a median of approximately six months. In cross-validation, the 13-signature model distinguished ophthalmopathy from stable hyperthyroidism with 87.88% sensitivity and around 83% specificity, while in the test set the corresponding values were about 80% and 75%.

This clonotype was seen at least ten times. No antigen is known for it. Base qualities are not at hand, and no much larger clone is one base apart. Hyperthyroidism patients were newly diagnosed, with disease duration under 2 months, and aged 18 to 65 years. Patients with other autoimmune diseases, uncontrolled infections, pregnancy or lactation were excluded. Clinical symptoms, serum thyroxine, TRAb, thyroid ultrasound and orbital computed tomography formed the basis of the diagnosis. Trizol reagent was used to extract the total RNA, and its quality was then checked on an Agilent 2100 Bioanalyzer. For repertoire sequencing, TCR beta CDR3 regions were amplified from RNA transcripts. The first round was an RT-PCR using HTBI primers with the Qiagen OneStep RT-PCR kit, and this first round was followed by a second-round multiplex PCR, then size selection and purification. Libraries were sequenced on an Illumina HiSeq2000 using paired-end 100 bp reads. Under the source paper's analysis protocol: Reads were processed with SOAPnuke, discarding reads with adapters, uncalled bases, mean Phred below 15, or no exact constant-primer or identifier match. High-quality paired reads were merged with COPE v1.2.5. Each unique nucleotide sequence was defined as a clonotype, and clonotypes were aligned to IMGT TRB V, D and J references with MiTCR v1.1. Only V-J combinations with frequency above 0.0001 were analysed, covering approximately 99% of repertoires. A TCR clonal expansion and chaos score per V-J combination was defined as the ratio of F50 clonal expansion to chaos observed in the TCRdist matrix. Features were reduced by Welch's t-statistics and random forest to over 10 V-J combinations, which fed a naive Bayes classifier. The similarity between thyroid and blood repertoires was quantified using the Morisita-Horn index. TCRdb's own reprocessing of the public reads used fastp at Q25 and MiXCR and kept productive beta chains. Identical CDR3 protein sequences are pooled into one entry, listed with their most common genes and DNA. What appears here as the V and J calls and clone size reflects TCRdb's work, not the paper's. For this sample there are 500,000 to 600,000 distinct CDR3 sequences; 39% appear just once. About 4.2% of the sample is held by the ten biggest clonotypes.

Sequencing input: peripheral blood or thyroid tissue (not recorded which). The TCR sequence derives from an adult man with Graves' hyperthyroidism. The chain couples TRBV9 to TRBJ1-1; the best D guess is TRBD1, with 5 bases matching. This receptor has the CDR3 CASSATGQMNTEAFF. The DNA sequence follows: TGTGCCAGCAGCGCAACCGGACAAATGAACACTGAAGCTTTCTTT.